The source of this T cell receptor beta chain is a study of blood T cell repertoires in COVID-19. Study background: Some COVID-19 samples were acute and others convalescent; all came from the United States, Italy and Spain. T cells, B-cell-depleted T cells, or PBMCs provided the cDNA or gDNA that served as material.

In the original processing: Amplification with reference gene primers provided the estimates of nucleated cell counts. Data came from immunoSEQ multiplex PCR; TCRdb stores just in-frame clones and leaves some out. That table furnishes V, J and clone size, whereas the DNA furnished D and trimming. The profile shows approximately 220,000 clones, approximately 84% of them singletons. V dropped 1 base and J dropped 2 bases, with 11 bases sitting between them. Germline loops: CDR1 KGHSH, CDR2 LQKENI. CDR3 length: 15 residues. The TCR originated in a man aged 50-59 years with acute or convalescent COVID-19. The chain joins TRBV18 to TRBJ1-1; D unclear. The material sequenced was peripheral blood. CDR3 DNA sequence: TGTGCCAGCTCACCACGAACAGCATCAAACACTGAAGCTTTCTTT. It yields the protein CASSPRTASNTEAFF.